This TCR beta chain emerged from a study of molecular identifiers for immune sequencing clone quantification. General observations from the study: Spiked Jurkat TCR RNA equivalent to one cell reportedly surfaced among roughly 1 million naive cells. Whereas clones above 20 RNA copies held under 1% of naive-cell molecules, they held over 98% of effector molecules.

A single record per CDR3 protein comes from TCRdb applying MiXCR to the PCR reads. The table shows some 70,000 distinct CDR3 sequences, with 15% to 20% occurring only once. The germline V and J ends were trimmed by 2 bases and 1 base, with 12 bases remaining between them. Germline V gives CDR1 LGHNA, CDR2 YNFKEQ. The length of the CDR3 is 15 residues. As to this clonotype: Antigen specificity is unknown.

The sequence derives from a human donor in good health. Some libraries in this study had Jurkat cell RNA spiked in. The chain links TRBV4-2 to TRBJ2-7; no clear D. The specimen sequenced was naive CD8+ T cells from blood, with Jurkat cell RNA spiked in. The subset is: FACS-sorted CD8+CD4-CCR7+CD45RA+ naive T cells. CDR3 DNA: TGTGCCAGCAGCCAACAATACAGCGCGTCCTACGAGCAGTACTTC. Protein product: CASSQQYSASYEQYF.